Below are 31 T cell receptor beta chains sequenced from a single sample in a study of T cells in Graves' hyperthyroidism and ophthalmopathy. Amplified TCR beta CDR3 regions came from RNA transcripts. RT-PCR in the first round (using the HTBI primer set) targeted the TCR CDR3. Via MiXCR, TCRdb re-called the multiplex PCR reads, giving one row per CDR3 protein. Of about 360,000 distinct CDR3 sequences in the sample, approximately 13% were seen once. The sample comprised blood. The source is a man aged 25 to 40 with Graves' hyperthyroidism that later progressed to Graves' ophthalmopathy.

On this clonotype itself: One junction end does not reproduce the germline sequence, and a read error may be involved. The J gene is TRBJ2-7, the V gene TRBV7-7, with D hard to call. Germline loops: CDR1 SSHAT, CDR2 FNYEAQ (reference sequence). The CDR3 has 11 amino acids. CDR3 region: CASSSIYEQYF. The CDR3 nucleotides are TGTGCTAGCAGCTCTATTTACGAGCAGTACTTC.

This clonotype has a handful of counts. The rearrangement links TRBV30 to TRBJ1-6, with D maybe TRBD1 (5 bases). Germline V CDR1 and CDR2: GTSNPN, SVGIG (reference sequence). The CDR3 has 16 amino acids. The V gene lost 5 bases and the J gene lost 0 bases, with 14 bases spanning the gap. The CDR3 sequence: CAWGRGSRSYNSPLHF. CDR3 sequence (DNA): TGTGCCTGGGGAAGGGGTTCCCGCTCCTATAATTCACCCCTCCACTTT. Complete variable domain (other parts from reference TRBV30 and TRBJ1-6): SQTIHQWPATLVQPVGSPLSLECTVEGTSNPNLYWYRQAAGRGLQLLFYSVGIGQISSEVPQNLSASRPQDRQFILSSKKLLLSDSGFYLCAWGRGSRSYNSPLHFGNGTRLTVT.

On this clonotype: This likely stems from a read error, as it lies one base from a far larger clone. The gene calls are TRBV28 and TRBJ1-1; D not resolved. This CDR3 has 11 residues. Trimming removed 2 bases from V and 4 bases from J, with 2 bases in between. In germline, CDR1 is MDHEN, CDR2 SYDVKM. CDR3 sequence: CASSLITEAFF. The CDR3 bases are TGTGCCAGCAGTTTAATCACTGAAGCTTTCTTT. Complete variable domain (other parts from reference TRBV28 and TRBJ1-1): DVKVTQSSRYLVKRTGEKVFLECVQDMDHENMFWYRQDPGLGLRLIYFSYDVKMKEKGDIPEGYSVSREKKERFSLILESASTNQTSMYLCASSLITEAFFGQGTRLTVV.

This chain uses TRBV28 with TRBJ1-5; D not resolved. CDR3 length: 13 amino acids. V was trimmed by 5 bases and J by 5 bases, leaving 10 bases between them. Germline lookup yields CDR1 MDHEN and CDR2 SYDVKM. The CDR3 region is CASSPPTYQPQHF. The CDR3 nucleotides read TGTGCCAGCAGTCCCCCAACATATCAGCCCCAGCATTTT.

This clonotype was counted at least ten times. The V gene is TRBV7-2, the J gene TRBJ1-2; unclear D gene. Trimming took off 5 bases at V and 0 bases at J, with 7 bases between the two ends. The CDR3 runs to 13 residues. Germline lookup yields CDR1 SGHTA and CDR2 FQGNSA. CDR3 DNA: TGTGCCAGCAGCCCGACACCTAACTATGGCTACACCTTC. Its protein product is CASSPTPNYGYTF.

Only a few counts were recorded for this clonotype. The chain is built from TRBV7-9 and TRBJ2-1; D not certain. Germline CDR1 SEHNR, CDR2 FQNEAQ (reference sequence). The CDR3 is 16 residues long. Deletions cut 5 bases from V and 7 bases from J, with 21 bases between. The CDR3 DNA follows: TGTGCCAGCAGCACCACTCGGGTTCGGTCAAGGAATGAGCAGTTCTTC. It codes for CASSTTRVRSRNEQFF.

Turning to this clonotype: Mismatch with germline at one junction end may stem from a read error. The chain is built from TRBV5-1 and TRBJ2-2, with D possibly matching TRBD1 (7 bases). Germline V gene data show CDR1 as SGHRS and CDR2 as YFSETQ. This CDR3 region has 15 residues. The CDR3 DNA reads TGCGCCAGCAGCAAGGACAGGAGGGCCACCGGGGGGCTGTTTTTT. This codes for CASSKDRRATGGLFF.

This clonotype was observed a few times. The chain carries TRBV24-1 and TRBJ1-5, with 9 bases matching TRBD1. This CDR3 is 14 amino acids long. The ends lost 3 bases at V and 5 bases at J; junction bases unmatched: 1. CDR1 KGHDR and CDR2 SFDVKD come from the germline V gene. The CDR3 here is CATSDRDRDQPQHF. The CDR3 DNA reads as TGTGCCACCAGTGATCGGGACAGGGATCAGCCCCAGCATTTT.

This clonotype has a handful of counts. The chain couples TRBV9 to TRBJ1-3; possibly TRBD1 for D (5 bases). V shed 3 bases and J shed 4 bases, with 14 bases lying between them. Per germline, CDR1 SGDLS and CDR2 YYNGEE. The CDR3 covers 15 residues. The CDR3 protein is CASSASGGGGNTIYF. The CDR3 bases are TGTGCCAGCAGCGCCAGCGGGGGAGGCGGAAACACCATATATTTT.

This clonotype has more than one count but fewer than ten. The chain has TRBV18 and TRBJ2-5, with D possibly matching TRBD2 (5 bases). Germline V lookup: CDR1 KGHSH, CDR2 LQKENI. V was clipped by 6 bases and J by 4 bases, with 18 bases between them. The CDR3 runs 15 residues. The CDR3 here is CASSRERGNLETQYF. The CDR3 DNA is TGTGCCAGCTCCCGCGAGAGAGGGAATCTAGAGACCCAGTACTTC.

This clonotype was recorded many times. The rearrangement links TRBV28 to TRBJ1-1; D not certain. Trimming pared 7 bases from V and 1 base from J, leaving 13 bases between. The CDR3 length is 14 residues. From germline, CDR1 is MDHEN and CDR2 SYDVKM. The CDR3 sequence is CASIAPKGNTEAFF. The CDR3 nucleotides are TGTGCCAGCATCGCGCCGAAGGGGAACACTGAAGCTTTCTTT. The full variable domain, completed using reference TRBV28 and TRBJ1-1, is DVKVTQSSRYLVKRTGEKVFLECVQDMDHENMFWYRQDPGLGLRLIYFSYDVKMKEKGDIPEGYSVSREKKERFSLILESASTNQTSMYLCASIAPKGNTEAFFGQGTRLTVV.

The chain joins TRBV4-1 to TRBJ2-2; TRBD2 aligns across 8 bases. The CDR3 runs to 16 residues. The trim removed 4 bases at V and 4 bases at J, leaving 8 bases unmatched. Germline V lookup: CDR1 MGHRA, CDR2 YSYEKL. The chain's CDR3 is CASSPFLAGFTGELFF. In DNA, the CDR3 is TGCGCCAGCAGCCCGTTCCTAGCGGGTTTCACCGGGGAGCTGTTTTTT.

This clonotype has ten or more counts. The chain carries TRBV30 and TRBJ1-2; perhaps TRBD1 as D (6 bases). The germline CDR1 and CDR2 sequences are GTSNPN and SVGIG (reference sequence). V was clipped by 8 bases and J by 0 bases, with 13 bases between them. The CDR3 has 13 amino acids. CDR3 sequence reads: CARRQETNYGYTF. The CDR3, as DNA: TGTGCCCGTCGACAGGAAACTAACTATGGCTACACCTTC.

As regards this clonotype: Just one base apart from a much larger clone, this may be a read error. CDR3 protein: CASSGSEGERGQPQHF. Here the CDR3 DNA reads TGTGCCAGCAGTGGCTCCGAGGGGGAAAGGGGTCAGCCCCAGCATTTT. This chain uses TRBV2 with TRBJ1-5, with D maybe TRBD1 (6 bases). V was cut by 4 bases and J by 6 bases, with 19 bases left in between. Germline V gives CDR1 SNHLY, CDR2 FYNNEI. CDR3 length: 16 amino acids.

This clonotype was counted ten times or more. V gene TRBV5-5 combines with J gene TRBJ1-1, with 7 bases matching TRBD1. The CDR3 covers 16 residues. V trimming: 0 bases; J trimming: 1 base; junction bases outside the gene matches: 6. The germline gives CDR1 SGHKS, CDR2 YYEKEE (reference sequence). This CDR3 is CASSLEGALRNTEAFF. CDR3 DNA: TGTGCCAGCAGCTTGGAGGGGGCTCTTCGGAACACTGAAGCTTTCTTT.

This clonotype has just one count. The chain has TRBV10-3 and TRBJ2-7; 13 nucleotides agree with TRBD2. The trim removed 6 bases at V and 0 bases at J, leaving 5 bases unmatched. Germline CDR1 reads ENHRY; CDR2 reads SYGVKD. This CDR3 comprises 16 residues. CDR3 sequence: CAIRTSGGTSSYEQYF. CDR3 sequence (DNA): TGTGCCATCAGGACTAGCGGGGGGACCAGCTCCTACGAGCAGTACTTC.

This clonotype was detected many times. This chain links TRBV15 with TRBJ1-1; D not certain. The CDR3 length is 15 residues. Germline V lookup: CDR1 LNHNV, CDR2 YYDKDF (reference sequence). The V end lost 5 bases, the J end lost 0 bases, and 13 bases lay between the germline ends. CDR3 nucleotide sequence: TGTGCCACCAGCGCTACGAGGAAAGTGAACACTGAAGCTTTCTTT. Its protein is CATSATRKVNTEAFF. The whole variable domain, remainder taken from reference TRBV15 and TRBJ1-1, is DAMVIQNPRYQVTQFGKPVTLSCSQTLNHNVMYWYQQKSSQAPKLLFHYYDKDFNNEADTPDNFQSRRPNTSFCFLDIRSPGLGDTAMYLCATSATRKVNTEAFFGQGTRLTVV.

Many counts were recorded for this clonotype. V and J are TRBV2 and TRBJ2-7; D remains unclear. Trimming cost V 7 bases and J 2 bases, with 15 bases left between them. The CDR3 has 14 amino acids. Germline-derived CDR1 and CDR2 are SNHLY and FYNNEI. CDR3 amino acids: CASTTNSSPYEQYF. CDR3 sequence (DNA): TGTGCCAGCACCACAAATAGTTCCCCCTACGAGCAGTACTTC.

The chain joins TRBV9 to TRBJ1-5; D is possibly TRBD1 (5 bases). Looked up from germline, CDR1 is SGDLS and CDR2 is YYNGEE. This CDR3 has 15 residues. The V gene lost 2 bases and the J gene lost 4 bases, with 13 bases spanning the gap. The CDR3 here is CASSVGAGGNQPQHF. The CDR3 DNA sequence: TGTGCCAGCAGCGTCGGGGCGGGGGGAAATCAGCCCCAGCATTTT.

This clonotype showed up many times. The rearrangement uses TRBV4-1 and TRBJ2-2; D is unresolved. Germline V gene lookup returns CDR1 MGHRA and CDR2 YSYEKL. V shed 2 bases and J shed 1 base, with 11 bases lying between them. The CDR3 sequence is 16 residues long. The CDR3 DNA sequence: TGCGCCAGCAGCCAAAAGAGTGTAGGGAACACCGGGGAGCTGTTTTTT. It encodes CASSQKSVGNTGELFF.

This clonotype has ten or more counts. The chain combines TRBV12-3 or TRBV12-4 with TRBJ2-7; possible D gene TRBD2, 5 bases. The CDR3 is 15 residues long. V gave up 3 bases and J gave up 0 bases, with 12 bases separating them. CDR3 bases: TGTGCCAGCAGTTTTGACGGGGTAAGCTCCTACGAGCAGTACTTC. Residues: CASSFDGVSSYEQYF.

This clonotype has a count of ten or more. The chain has TRBV30 and TRBJ2-7; D is uncertain. Germline-derived CDR1 and CDR2 are GTSNPN and SVGIG (reference sequence). V was clipped by 2 bases and J by 3 bases, with 8 bases between them. The CDR3 is 12 amino acids. The CDR3 coding sequence is TGTGCCTGGAGTAAGGATATCTACGAGCAGTACTTC. Translated, it gives CAWSKDIYEQYF.

This clonotype was seen ten or more times. This rearrangement joins TRBV6-1 to TRBJ1-5, with 7 bases identical to TRBD1. Looked up from germline, CDR1 is MNHNS and CDR2 is SASEGT. The CDR3 contains 14 residues. J gave up 3 bases and V 7 bases, and 6 bases lay outside the gene matches. The CDR3 sequence: CASTEGQLNQPQHF. CDR3 DNA sequence: TGTGCCAGCACAGAGGGACAGCTCAATCAGCCCCAGCATTTT.

This clonotype has a count of ten or more. V gene TRBV12-3 or TRBV12-4 combines with J gene TRBJ2-1; D might be TRBD2 (7 bases). V was pared by 0 bases and J by 10 bases, with 10 bases between. CDR3 length equals 13 residues. CDR3 residues: CASSLAGGREQFF. The CDR3 DNA follows: TGTGCCAGCAGTTTAGCGGGGGGGCGGGAGCAGTTCTTC.

This clonotype has a handful of counts. The rearrangement joins TRBV10-3 to TRBJ1-2; D is possibly TRBD1 (5 bases). Germline CDR1 reads ENHRY; CDR2 reads SYGVKD. Trimming pared 4 bases from V and 4 bases from J, leaving 10 bases between. The CDR3 consists of 13 residues. The CDR3, as DNA: TGTGCCATCAGTGCCGGGACTGTCTATGGCTACACCTTC. As protein: CAISAGTVYGYTF.

This clonotype was seen repeatedly, ten times or more. V usage is TRBV28 and J usage is TRBJ2-4; 7 bases are a match to TRBD1. This CDR3 has 17 residues. In germline, CDR1 is MDHEN, CDR2 SYDVKM. V shed 3 bases, J shed 0 bases, and the junction held 8 bases outside the gene matches. The CDR3 sequence: CASSFGTGALAKNIQYF. CDR3 coding DNA: TGTGCCAGCAGTTTTGGAACAGGGGCGCTAGCCAAAAACATTCAGTACTTC. The variable domain in full, completed from reference TRBV28 and TRBJ2-4, reads DVKVTQSSRYLVKRTGEKVFLECVQDMDHENMFWYRQDPGLGLRLIYFSYDVKMKEKGDIPEGYSVSREKKERFSLILESASTNQTSMYLCASSFGTGALAKNIQYFGAGTRLSVL.

V is TRBV24-1 and J is TRBJ1-4; 9 bases align to TRBD1. Germline V gives CDR1 KGHDR, CDR2 SFDVKD. Unmatched junction bases numbered 8, after V lost 5 bases and J lost 8 bases. The CDR3 length is 15 residues. DNA for the CDR3: TGTGCCACCAGTGGAACCGGGACAGGGTCCGAAAAACTGTTTTTT. Translation gives CATSGTGTGSEKLFF.

The sample holds many counts of this clonotype. J is TRBJ1-4 and V is TRBV6-1, with D perhaps matching TRBD1 (5 bases). CDR3 size: 16 residues. The V gene lost 6 bases and the J gene lost 6 bases, with 20 bases spanning the gap. The germline V gene encodes CDR1 MNHNS and CDR2 SASEGT. CDR3 in amino acids: CASRSNPGLGDEKLFF. As DNA, the CDR3 is TGTGCCAGCAGGTCGAATCCGGGACTGGGTGATGAAAAACTGTTTTTT.

The chain couples TRBV15 to TRBJ1-1, with D perhaps TRBD1 (6 bases). The CDR3 is 19 residues long. In germline, CDR1 is LNHNV, CDR2 YYDKDF (reference sequence). V was pared by 1 base and J by 4 bases, with 25 bases between. CDR3 residues: CATSRGEDRAFGGGTEAFF. As DNA, the CDR3 is TGTGCCACCAGCAGAGGGGAGGACAGAGCCTTTGGGGGAGGCACTGAAGCTTTCTTT.

In this sample, this clonotype turned up many times. The chain has TRBV12-3 or TRBV12-4 and TRBJ2-5; either TRBD1 or TRBD2 may supply D (6 bases each). Trimming took 2 bases from V and 5 from J, leaving 15 bases between them. The CDR3 has 15 residues. The chain's CDR3 is CASSLNRARGETQYF. The CDR3 DNA reads as TGTGCCAGCAGTTTAAACAGGGCCCGGGGGGAGACCCAGTACTTC.

This clonotype occurred a few times. The CDR3 DNA sequence: TGTGCCAGCAGGATCGGTTGGAACACCGGGGAGCTGTTTTTT. It is translated as CASRIGWNTGELFF. This chain connects TRBV27 to TRBJ2-2; D unresolved. Germline V gene lookup returns CDR1 MNHEY and CDR2 SMNVEV (reference sequence). Trimming stripped 6 bases from V and 1 base from J, with 9 bases between. The CDR3 loop spans 14 amino acids.